The 17 T cell receptor beta chains presented below share a single source sample, sequenced in a study of T cell changes during pregnancy in multiple sclerosis. Method: immunoSEQ multiplex PCR; TCRdb's copy keeps in-frame clones and lacks some. The sample shows 69,000 or so clones, almost 95% of them seen only once. The specimen comprised peripheral blood, sampled in the third trimester of pregnancy. The receptors here all came from a female donor in good health, enrolled as a control in a pregnancy study.

V and J are TRBV10-2 and TRBJ1-2; D is unclear. Trimming shortened V by 8 bases and J by 2 bases, and 12 bases separated the two germline ends. The CDR3 consists of 13 residues. Per the germline V gene, CDR1 is WSHSY and CDR2 is SAAADI. CDR3 residues: CASSPDNNYGYTF. The CDR3 DNA sequence: TGCGCCAGCTCCCCTGACAACAACTATGGCTACACCTTC.

This chain joins TRBV9 and TRBJ2-3; 8 nucleotides line up with TRBD2. The CDR3 runs 16 residues. With 4 bases clipped from V and 2 bases from J, the junction kept 9 bases outside the gene matches. Germline V lookup: CDR1 SGDLS, CDR2 YYNGEE. CDR3 residues: CASSISGGIITDTQYF. The CDR3 DNA reads TGTGCCAGCAGCATCAGCGGGGGAATAATCACAGATACGCAGTATTTT. The full variable domain, completed using reference TRBV9 and TRBJ2-3, is DSGVTQTPKHLITATGQRVTLRCSPRSGDLSVYWYQQSLDQGLQFLIQYYNGEERAKGNILERFSAQQFPDLHSELNLSSLELGDSALYFCASSISGGIITDTQYFGPGTRLTVL.

The CDR3 coding sequence is TGTGCCAGCCTAATGACCCAGGCGTCGCAGTATTTT. Translated, it gives CASLMTQASQYF. V gene TRBV2 combines with J gene TRBJ2-3; D ambiguous. The germline gives CDR1 SNHLY, CDR2 FYNNEI. V shed 8 bases and J shed 10 bases, with 16 bases lying between them. CDR3 size: 12 residues.

V and J are TRBV5-1 and TRBJ2-5, with D unclear. The CDR3 sequence is 16 residues long. Germline V gives CDR1 SGHRS, CDR2 YFSETQ. Trimming took 0 bases from V and 2 from J, leaving 14 bases between them. The DNA for the CDR3 is TGCGCCAGCAGCTTGGCCAGAAATACCGATCAAGAGACCCAGTACTTC. Its translation is CASSLARNTDQETQYF.

The rearrangement links TRBV6-4 to TRBJ2-7, with 7 bases matching TRBD2. The CDR3 sequence is 14 residues long. Germline V gene lookup returns CDR1 MRHNA and CDR2 SNTAGT. This CDR3 reads CPAGPTGLSYEQYF. For the CDR3, the DNA is TGTCCAGCGGGGCCTACCGGTCTCTCCTACGAGCAGTACTTC.

J is TRBJ2-7 and V is TRBV28, with D possibly being TRBD2 (6 bases). CDR3 length: 16 residues. Trimming left V 4 bases short and J 0 bases short, with 16 bases between. Germline V gives CDR1 MDHEN, CDR2 SYDVKM. This CDR3 is CASSSPYSGSSYEQYF. CDR3 coding DNA: TGTGCCAGCAGTTCGCCCTATAGCGGAAGCTCCTACGAGCAGTACTTC.

The gene calls are TRBV7-9 and TRBJ2-1; 15 nucleotides agree with TRBD2. CDR3 length: 17 amino acids. Trimming took 6 bases from V and 10 from J; bases not matched to a gene: 13. Germline loops: CDR1 SEHNR, CDR2 FQNEAQ (reference sequence). This CDR3 is CASRKEPGLAGGEEQFF. The CDR3 DNA follows: TGTGCCAGCAGAAAAGAACCGGGACTAGCGGGAGGAGAAGAGCAGTTCTTC.

This clone has only one observation. V is TRBV5-1 and J is TRBJ2-5, with a weak D call TRBD1 (6 bases). Germline CDR1 is SGHRS and CDR2 is YFSETQ. The CDR3 loop spans 14 amino acids. Trimming cost V 4 bases and J 5 bases, with 15 bases left between them. As DNA, the CDR3 is TGCGCCAGCAGCCAGACAGGACTTGGGGAGACCCAGTACTTC. Amino acids: CASSQTGLGETQYF.

The genes are TRBV18 and TRBJ2-7; the D gene is possibly TRBD1 (5 bases). Germline CDR1 is KGHSH and CDR2 is LQKENI. V was trimmed by 1 base and J by 1 base, leaving 11 bases between them. The CDR3 has 15 amino acids. This chain's CDR3 is CASSPRQTGSYEQYF. The CDR3, as DNA: TGTGCCAGCTCACCACGTCAAACAGGTTCCTACGAGCAGTACTTC.

This clone was observed a single time. This sequence joins TRBV10-3 and TRBJ1-2; no clear D. CDR1 ENHRY and CDR2 SYGVKD come from the germline V gene. The CDR3 loop spans 16 amino acids. The V gene lost 3 bases and the J gene lost 0 bases, with 14 bases spanning the gap. DNA for the CDR3: TGTGCCATCAGTGAAACACACAGAGAGACTAACTATGGCTACACCTTC. This sequence encodes CAISETHRETNYGYTF.

The chain employs TRBV5-1 and TRBJ1-2; D remains ambiguous. Between the trimmed V and J ends, which lost 0 bases and 5 bases, there was a span of 8 bases. There are 13 residues in the CDR3. Germline CDR1 SGHRS, CDR2 YFSETQ. CDR3 coding DNA: TGCGCCAGCAGCTTGGGCGAGTCTTATGGCTACACCTTC. Its translation: CASSLGESYGYTF.

The gene calls are TRBV11-2 and TRBJ2-1; possible D gene TRBD2, 7 bases. This CDR3 region has 17 residues. The germline V gene encodes CDR1 SGHAT and CDR2 FQNNGV. V was shortened by 3 bases and J by 3 bases, with 18 bases between the two germline ends. CDR3: CASSFRGGSGGYNEQFF. The CDR3 coding sequence is TGTGCCAGCAGCTTCAGGGGCGGGAGTGGTGGCTACAATGAGCAGTTCTTC.

The rearrangement joins TRBV7-6 to TRBJ2-3; 10 bases map to TRBD2. CDR1 SGHVS and CDR2 FNYEAQ come from the germline V gene. V gave up 5 bases and J gave up 1 base; unmatched junction bases: 3. This CDR3 comprises 15 residues. CDR3 loop: CASSPGTSGTDTQYF. CDR3 nucleotides: TGTGCCAGCAGCCCCGGGACTAGCGGCACAGATACGCAGTATTTT. The full variable domain, completed using reference TRBV7-6 and TRBJ2-3, is GAGVSQSPRYKVTKRGQDVALRCDPISGHVSLYWYRQALGQGPEFLTYFNYEAQQDKSGLPNDRFSAERPEGSISTLTIQRTEQRDSAMYRCASSPGTSGTDTQYFGPGTRLTVL.

The V call is TRBV4-3, the J call TRBJ2-1; 11 positions match TRBD2. This CDR3 region has 17 residues. The J segment lost 5 bases and the V segment lost 0 bases, leaving 6 bases of the junction unmatched. Germline V gene sequence: CDR1 LGHNA, CDR2 YSLEER. The CDR3 here is CASSQDQGTSGNNEQFF. DNA for the CDR3: TGCGCCAGCAGCCAAGATCAGGGGACTAGCGGAAACAATGAGCAGTTCTTC.

This chain joins TRBV5-1 and TRBJ2-2; 8 positions agree with TRBD2. The germline gives CDR1 SGHRS, CDR2 YFSETQ. The CDR3 sequence is 16 residues long. V gave up 7 bases and J gave up 1 base; unmatched junction bases: 9. CDR3 sequence reads: CASRREGGLNTGELFF. In DNA, the CDR3 is TGCGCCAGCCGTCGGGAGGGGGGTCTGAACACCGGGGAGCTGTTTTTT.

The genes are TRBV5-1 and TRBJ2-3, with D perhaps TRBD1 (6 bases). CDR1 and CDR2 (germline): SGHRS, YFSETQ. The CDR3 is made up of 16 amino acids. Trimming stripped 6 bases from V and 2 bases from J, with 19 bases between. CDR3 region: CASIPTGRGTTDTQYF. CDR3 in DNA: TGCGCCAGCATCCCCACGGGCAGGGGAACCACAGATACGCAGTATTTT. The full variable domain, in which reference TRBV5-1 and TRBJ2-3 provide the parts outside the CDR3, is KAGVTQTPRYLIKTRGQQVTLSCSPISGHRSVSWYQQTPGQGLQFLFEYFSETQRNKGNFPGRFSGRQFSNSRSEMNVSTLELGDSALYLCASIPTGRGTTDTQYFGPGTRLTVL.

This chain's CDR3 is CASEQAHSGANVLTF. The CDR3, as DNA: TGTGCCAGCGAGCAGGCCCACTCTGGGGCCAACGTCCTGACTTTC. The chain is built from TRBV28 and TRBJ2-6, with D unclear. CDR1 and CDR2 (germline): MDHEN, SYDVKM. The CDR3 contains 15 residues. Trimming took off 8 bases at V and 0 bases at J, with 11 bases between the two ends.